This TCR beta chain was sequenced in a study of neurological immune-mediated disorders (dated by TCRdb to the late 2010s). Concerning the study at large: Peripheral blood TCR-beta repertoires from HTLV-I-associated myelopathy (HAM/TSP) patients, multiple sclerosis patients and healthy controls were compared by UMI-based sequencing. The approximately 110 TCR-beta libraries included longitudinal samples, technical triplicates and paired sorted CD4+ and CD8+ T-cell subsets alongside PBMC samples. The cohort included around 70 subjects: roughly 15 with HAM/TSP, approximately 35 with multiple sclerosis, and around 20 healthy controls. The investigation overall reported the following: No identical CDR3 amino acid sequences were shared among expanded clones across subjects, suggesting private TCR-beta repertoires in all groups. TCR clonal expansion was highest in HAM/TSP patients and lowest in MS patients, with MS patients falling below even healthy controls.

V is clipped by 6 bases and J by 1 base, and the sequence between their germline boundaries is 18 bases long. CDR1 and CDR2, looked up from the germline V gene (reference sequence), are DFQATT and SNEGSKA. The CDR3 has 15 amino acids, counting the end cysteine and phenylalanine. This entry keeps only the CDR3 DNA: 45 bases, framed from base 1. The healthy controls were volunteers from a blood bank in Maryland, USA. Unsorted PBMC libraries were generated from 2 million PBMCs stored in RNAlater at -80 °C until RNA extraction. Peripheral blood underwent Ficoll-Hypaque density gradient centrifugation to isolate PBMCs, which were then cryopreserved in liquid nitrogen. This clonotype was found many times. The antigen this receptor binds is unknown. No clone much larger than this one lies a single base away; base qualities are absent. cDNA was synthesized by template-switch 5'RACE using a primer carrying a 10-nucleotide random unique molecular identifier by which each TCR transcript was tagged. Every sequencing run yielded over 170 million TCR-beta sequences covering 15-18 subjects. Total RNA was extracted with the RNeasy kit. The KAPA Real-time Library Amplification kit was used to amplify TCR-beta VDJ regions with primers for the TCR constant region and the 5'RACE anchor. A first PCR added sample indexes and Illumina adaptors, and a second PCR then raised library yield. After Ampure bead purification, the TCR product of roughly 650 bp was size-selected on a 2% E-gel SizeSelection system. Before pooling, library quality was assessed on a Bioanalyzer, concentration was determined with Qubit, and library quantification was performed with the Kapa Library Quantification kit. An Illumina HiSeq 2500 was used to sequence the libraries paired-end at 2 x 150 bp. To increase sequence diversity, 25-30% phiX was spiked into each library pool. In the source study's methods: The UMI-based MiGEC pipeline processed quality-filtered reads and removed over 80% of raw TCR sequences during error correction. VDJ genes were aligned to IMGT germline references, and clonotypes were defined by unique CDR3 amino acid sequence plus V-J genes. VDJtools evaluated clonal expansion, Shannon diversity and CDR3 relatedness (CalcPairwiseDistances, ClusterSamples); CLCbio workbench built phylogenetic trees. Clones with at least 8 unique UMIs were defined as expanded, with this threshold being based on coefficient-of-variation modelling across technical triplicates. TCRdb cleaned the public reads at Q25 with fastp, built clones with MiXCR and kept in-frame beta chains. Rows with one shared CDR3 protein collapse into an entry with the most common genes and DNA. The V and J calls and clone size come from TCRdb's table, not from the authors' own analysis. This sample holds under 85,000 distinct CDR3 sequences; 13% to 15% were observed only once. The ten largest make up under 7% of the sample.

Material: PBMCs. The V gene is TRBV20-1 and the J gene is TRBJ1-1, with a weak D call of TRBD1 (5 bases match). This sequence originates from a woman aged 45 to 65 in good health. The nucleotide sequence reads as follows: TGCAGTGCCCGGGGGGAGGGGCCACAGAACACTGAAGCTTTCTTT. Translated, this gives CSARGEGPQNTEAFF.